This T cell receptor beta chain was observed in a study of T cells in Graves' hyperthyroidism and ophthalmopathy. Study at large: Blood from the periphery was taken at initial diagnosis, before any treatment.

From RNA transcripts, TCR beta CDR3 regions were amplified. The HTBI primer set served for first-round RT-PCR of the TCR CDR3. MiXCR, applied by TCRdb to the multiplex PCR reads, yields one record per CDR3 protein. The sample yields fewer than 750,000 distinct CDR3 sequences, over 12% seen once. This clonotype was observed at least ten times. Antigen specificity is unknown. It was uncontrolled infection, other autoimmune disease, pregnancy or lactation that excluded patients. The CDR3 sequence is 13 residues long. V gave up 2 bases and J gave up 3 bases, with 7 bases separating them. Broader study findings: Most thyroid-expanded clonotypes above 0.001 were also found in blood.

The specimen sequenced was blood. The chain carries TRBV12-3 or TRBV12-4 and TRBJ1-1; D unresolved. The source of this sequence is a woman in her thirties or forties with Graves' ophthalmopathy. The CDR3: CASSLWSDTEAFF. The CDR3 bases are TGTGCCAGCAGTTTATGGTCTGACACTGAAGCTTTCTTT.